This TCR beta chain was obtained from a study of glioma-infiltrating T cells. Study-level results: Very few CDR3 sequences were shared between tissue and blood. Non-neoplastic patients had below-expected tissue-blood divergence, while all gliomas exceeded expectation.

TCR alpha and beta CDR3 regions were amplified from RNA using iRepertoire nested multiplex PCR. One entry per CDR3 protein results from TCRdb running MiXCR on the multiplex PCR reads. The profile shows around 100,000 distinct CDR3 sequences, around 28% of them singletons. This clonotype was seen more than once but under ten times. As yet, its antigen is unknown. V lost 1 base to trimming and J lost 4 bases; unmatched junction nucleotides: 5. The CDR3 length is 16 residues. Germline V gene sequence: CDR1 SGHNT, CDR2 YENEEA. This sequence was found in a human donor with low-grade glioma or glioblastoma, undergoing nonglioma brain surgery, or in good health (not recorded which). Sample: glioma tissue, nonneoplastic brain tissue, or PBMCs (not recorded which). The J gene is TRBJ2-3, the V gene TRBV11-3; 10 nucleotides align to TRBD2. CDR3 DNA sequence: TGTGCCAGCAGCTTAGGCAGCGGGGGGGCCGCAGATACGCAGTATTTT. Its protein product is CASSLGSGGAADTQYF. The complete variable domain, with remaining parts taken from reference TRBV11-3 and TRBJ2-3, reads EAGVVQSPRYKIIEKKQPVAFWCNPISGHNTLYWYLQNLGQGPELLIRYENEEAVDDSQLPKDRFSAERLKGVDSTLKIQPAELGDSAVYLCASSLGSGGAADTQYFGPGTRLTVL.